The 12 T cell receptor beta chains in this list originate from one sample, sequenced in a study of T cell changes during pregnancy in multiple sclerosis. The protocol was immunoSEQ multiplex PCR, while the TCRdb copy is restricted to in-frame clones and leaves out a portion. The data hold 45,000 to 60,000 clones, with around 92% observed a single time. This specimen was CD4+ T cells from peripheral blood mononuclear cells, taken in the third trimester of pregnancy. These receptors came from a female donor with multiple sclerosis, enrolled in a pregnancy study.

V and J are TRBV7-9 and TRBJ2-5; TRBD2 aligns across 8 bases. There are 14 residues in the CDR3. Germline values: CDR1 SEHNR, CDR2 FQNEAQ (reference sequence). V lost 5 bases and J lost 5; bases outside the gene matches: 7. In DNA form, the CDR3 reads TGTGCCAGCAGCCCCCGGACTAGCCTTGAGACCCAGTACTTC. This encodes CASSPRTSLETQYF.

This clone was observed a single time. Written as DNA, the CDR3 is TGTGCCAGCAGCTTAACGGGACAGGGGGGTTACGAGCAGTACTTC. Protein product: CASSLTGQGGYEQYF. The chain uses TRBV7-2 and TRBJ2-7, with TRBD1 matching 11 bases. Per germline, CDR1 SGHTA and CDR2 FQGNSA. The J segment lost 4 bases and the V segment lost 2 bases, leaving 4 bases of the junction unmatched. The CDR3 length is 15 residues.

The rearrangement uses TRBV2 and TRBJ2-1, with 11 nucleotides matching TRBD2. The CDR3 spans 15 residues. Looked up from germline, CDR1 is SNHLY and CDR2 is FYNNEI. J gave up 7 bases and V 4 bases, and 6 bases lay outside the gene matches. This CDR3 reads CASSGRLAGRNEQFF. In DNA form, the CDR3 reads TGTGCCAGCAGTGGCAGACTAGCGGGGAGGAATGAGCAGTTCTTC.

The CDR3 loop reads CAMGTSGSYEQYF. As DNA, the CDR3 is TGTGCCATGGGGACTAGCGGATCCTACGAGCAGTACTTC. The V gene is TRBV10-3, the J gene TRBJ2-7, with 11 positions matching TRBD2. V was clipped by 9 bases and J by 1 base; unmatched bases: 2. There are 13 residues in the CDR3. The germline CDR1 and CDR2 sequences are ENHRY and SYGVKD.

This clone appeared a single time. This chain uses TRBV19 with TRBJ2-2, with 7 nucleotides matching TRBD1. This CDR3 region has 19 residues. J was trimmed by 3 bases and V by 2 bases; bases with no gene match: 15. The germline V gene has CDR1 LNHDA and CDR2 SQIVND (reference sequence). Here the CDR3 reads CASSILGLADRTYTGELFF. In DNA form, the CDR3 reads TGTGCCAGTAGTATACTCGGTCTTGCGGACAGGACTTACACCGGGGAGCTGTTTTTT.

The V gene is TRBV30, the J gene TRBJ1-4, with unresolved D. CDR1 is GTSNPN, CDR2 SVGIG, per germline (reference sequence). The CDR3 is made up of 14 amino acids. V was clipped by 2 bases and J by 0 bases, with 7 bases between them. The CDR3 spells CAWSRVATNEKLFF. CDR3 bases: TGTGCCTGGAGTCGGGTTGCAACTAATGAAAAACTGTTTTTT.

The chain couples TRBV4-3 to TRBJ2-1, with D perhaps TRBD2 (6 bases). The V gene's germline CDR1 is LGHNA and CDR2 YSLEER. The CDR3 sequence is 15 residues long. Between the trimmed V and J ends, which lost 2 bases and 7 bases, there was a span of 15 bases. CDR3 sequence (DNA): TGCGCCAGCAGCCAATACGGGAGTGGGAAAAATGAGCAGTTCTTC. This sequence encodes CASSQYGSGKNEQFF.

The rearrangement links TRBV19 to TRBJ1-1, with TRBD1 as a possible D gene (6 bases). The CDR3 spans 11 residues. Germline CDR1 and CDR2: LNHDA and SQIVND (reference sequence). Trimming removed 4 bases from V and 6 bases from J, with 6 bases in between. The CDR3 DNA follows: TGTGCCAGTAGTAGGGGGCCTGAAGCTTTCTTT. It specifies CASSRGPEAFF.

This chain joins TRBV19 and TRBJ1-4; a weak D match, TRBD1 (6 bases). Germline V CDR1 and CDR2: LNHDA, SQIVND (reference sequence). Trimming removed 3 bases at V and 4 bases at J, with 21 bases between. The CDR3 totals 18 residues. CDR3 coding DNA: TGTGCCAGTAGTATTCTTGGCAGGGGCCGACTGAATAATGAAAAACTGTTTTTT. Its translation is CASSILGRGRLNNEKLFF.

The J gene is TRBJ1-2, the V gene TRBV5-1; 8 positions match TRBD1. Germline V gene sequence: CDR1 SGHRS, CDR2 YFSETQ. V gave up 0 bases and J gave up 7 bases; unmatched junction bases: 5. The CDR3 totals 14 residues. CDR3 residues: CASSLGSGGSGYTF. CDR3 DNA: TGCGCCAGCAGCTTGGGGTCAGGGGGCTCTGGCTACACCTTC.

The chain has TRBV10-3 and TRBJ1-1; D is ambiguous. The CDR3 runs to 12 residues. The germline CDR1 and CDR2 sequences are ENHRY and SYGVKD. Between the trimmed V and J ends, which lost 4 bases and 6 bases, there was a span of 9 bases. The CDR3 DNA sequence: TGTGCCATCAGTGGAGGGTGGCCTGAAGCTTTCTTT. This sequence encodes CAISGGWPEAFF.

This sequence joins TRBV19 and TRBJ2-1; TRBD2 matches 8 bases. V was pared by 7 bases and J by 3 bases, with 8 bases of the junction left unmatched. The CDR3 is made up of 15 amino acids. Per the germline V gene, CDR1 is LNHDA and CDR2 is SQIVND (reference sequence). CDR3 sequence (DNA): TGTGCCAGTACCCTTCCGGGACTAGACTACAATGAGCAGTTCTTC. It specifies CASTLPGLDYNEQFF. Complete variable domain (other parts from reference TRBV19 and TRBJ2-1): DGGITQSPKYLFRKEGQNVTLSCEQNLNHDAMYWYRQDPGQGLRLIYYSQIVNDFQKGDIAEGYSVSREKKESFPLTVTSAQKNPTAFYLCASTLPGLDYNEQFFGPGTRLTVL.